A selection of T cell receptor beta chains follows, all from one sample in a study of blood T cell repertoires in COVID-19. Repertoires were generated with immunoSEQ multiplex PCR, while TCRdb's copy carries only in-frame clones and drops some. This sample yields tens of thousands of clones, of which less than 85% are seen a single time; 9.5% to 12% belongs to the top ten. What was sequenced was peripheral blood. The origin of the receptors is a human donor in a cohort sampled during active COVID-19. Each CDR3 is given with its conserved first and last residue. D genes are given only for firm matches. Clone size is stated in some rows and not others, as once, few, many or a class when expanded.

V	D	length	size	J	DNA	CDR3
TRBV4-3	TRBD1	15	NA	TRBJ1-1	TGCGCCAGCAGCCAACGGACAGGCAAGAACACTGAAGCTTTCTTT	CASSQRTGKNTEAFF
TRBV18	NA	12	NA	TRBJ1-2	TGTGCCAGCTCACCGACAGACTATGGCTACACCTTC	CASSPTDYGYTF
TRBV3-1/TRBV3-2	TRBD1	18	NA	TRBJ1-6	TGTGCCAGCAGCCAAGGGGGACAGTGGGTTCGATATAATTCACCCCTCCACTTT	CASSQGGQWVRYNSPLHF
TRBV7-8	TRBD1	15	NA	TRBJ1-2	TGTGCCAGCAGCTTGGGACAGGGAGGCTCCTATGGCTACACCTTC	CASSLGQGGSYGYTF
TRBV2	NA	16	NA	TRBJ1-5	TGTGCCAGCAGGGCAGCGGCAACACCTAGCAATCAGCCCCAGCATTTT	CASRAAATPSNQPQHF
TRBV7-2	NA	15	NA	TRBJ1-5	TGTGCCAGCACCTGGGAGGGGACCGGCAATCAGCCCCAGCATTTT	CASTWEGTGNQPQHF
TRBV5-1	NA	16	NA	TRBJ2-1	TGCGCCAGCAGCTTAGAGCCCTCGAGCTCCTACAATGAGCAGTTCTTC	CASSLEPSSSYNEQFF
TRBV28	NA	16	NA	TRBJ1-6	TGTGCCAGCAGTTTATGGAGGTCTCACCTTAATTCACCCCTCCACTTT	CASSLWRSHLNSPLHF
TRBV5-6	TRBD2	16	NA	TRBJ2-7	TGTGCCAGCAGCGAGTTTGGGCTAGCGGGGGGCTACGAGCAGTACTTC	CASSEFGLAGGYEQYF
TRBV6-2/TRBV6-3	TRBD1	15	few	TRBJ2-7	TGTGCCAGCAGTCCCGGAGGGACAGGTACCTACGAGCAGTACTTC	CASSPGGTGTYEQYF
TRBV7-3	TRBD2	20	NA	TRBJ2-3	TGTGCCAGCAGCTTAAGGGGGCCACTAGCGGAGCTACTAGACACAGATACGCAGTATTTT	CASSLRGPLAELLDTDTQYF
TRBV3-1/TRBV3-2	NA	12	NA	TRBJ2-3	TGTGCCAGCAGCCCGACAGAAGGTACGCAGTATTTT	CASSPTEGTQYF
TRBV29-1	NA	14	once	TRBJ2-1	TGCAGCGTGGTGGAGGGGGCCTTGGGGAATGAGCAGTTCTTC	CSVVEGALGNEQFF
TRBV3-1/TRBV3-2	TRBD2	16	NA	TRBJ2-3	TGTGCCAGCAGCCTAAATAGCGGGGGGGCAACAGATACGCAGTATTTT	CASSLNSGGATDTQYF
TRBV27	NA	15	few	TRBJ1-6	TGTGCCAGCGGCCAAGGGGTGCCCCTAAGTTCACCCCTCCACTTT	CASGQGVPLSSPLHF
TRBV3-1/TRBV3-2	TRBD2	16	NA	TRBJ2-3	TGTGCCAGCAGCCAAGATTCGCGGGGGGGGACAGATACGCAGTATTTT	CASSQDSRGGTDTQYF
TRBV6-1	NA	17	NA	TRBJ1-5	TGTGCCAGCAGTGAAGATCGGCCGCGGGGCAGCAATCAGCCCCAGCATTTT	CASSEDRPRGSNQPQHF
TRBV19	NA	16	NA	TRBJ2-1	TGTGCCAGTAGGGAGGTTCCCCTCGGCTCCTACAATGAGCAGTTCTTC	CASREVPLGSYNEQFF
TRBV30	TRBD1	13	NA	TRBJ2-7	TGTGCCTGGAGCCGGGGACAGGTCAACGAGCAGTACTTC	CAWSRGQVNEQYF
TRBV5-3	NA	13	NA	TRBJ2-2	TGTGCCAGAAGCTTGGACCGCGACGGGGAGCTGTTTTTT	CARSLDRDGELFF
TRBV6-5	TRBD1	16	once	TRBJ2-1	TGTGCCAGCAGTTACTCAGGCAGGGGGCCATATAATGAGCAGTTCTTC	CASSYSGRGPYNEQFF
TRBV10-3	TRBD2	14	NA	TRBJ2-7	TGTGCCGTTACCCGAAGCGGGGGCTTCTACGAGCAGTACTTC	CAVTRSGGFYEQYF
TRBV9	NA	12	many	TRBJ2-1	TGTGCCAGCAGCGTTGGAGGACATGAGCAGTTCTTC	CASSVGGHEQFF
TRBV5-4	TRBD1	15	NA	TRBJ2-7	TGTGCCAGCAGCCGAGACAGGGGACGGACCTACGAGCAGTACTTC	CASSRDRGRTYEQYF
TRBV27	NA	14	few	TRBJ1-5	TGTGCCAGCAGTTGGAGGGCCTTCAATCAGCCCCAGCATTTT	CASSWRAFNQPQHF
TRBV10-3	TRBD1	18	NA	TRBJ1-1	TGTGCCATCAGTGAGTCGAGAGGGGGCGCCGCGATGAACACTGAAGCTTTCTTT	CAISESRGGAAMNTEAFF